This T cell receptor beta chain was identified in a study of chemoradiotherapy in HPV16-positive cancers. The CDR3 has 15 amino acids. Germline V gene lookup returns CDR1 KGHSH and CDR2 LQKENI. Trimming removed 3 bases at V and 0 bases at J, with 11 bases between. Overall study results and limits: During treatment, candidate HPV-specific clones and E7-related motifs expanded in tumor.

Assay: immunoSEQ multiplex PCR; the TCRdb copy retains only in-frame clones and omits some. The sample has 15,000 to 20,000 clones, around 74% seen once; the top ten hold around 1.2%. With regard to this clone: What it recognizes is unknown.

This sequence joins TRBV18 and TRBJ2-5; D might be TRBD1 (5 bases). This sample was obtained from a patient who underwent chemoradiotherapy. This TCR came from a human donor with HPV-associated anogenital cancer. The CDR3 region has the DNA TGTGCCAGCTCACCCACGGGCAGGGACCAAGAGACCCAGTACTTC. The encoded protein is CASSPTGRDQETQYF.